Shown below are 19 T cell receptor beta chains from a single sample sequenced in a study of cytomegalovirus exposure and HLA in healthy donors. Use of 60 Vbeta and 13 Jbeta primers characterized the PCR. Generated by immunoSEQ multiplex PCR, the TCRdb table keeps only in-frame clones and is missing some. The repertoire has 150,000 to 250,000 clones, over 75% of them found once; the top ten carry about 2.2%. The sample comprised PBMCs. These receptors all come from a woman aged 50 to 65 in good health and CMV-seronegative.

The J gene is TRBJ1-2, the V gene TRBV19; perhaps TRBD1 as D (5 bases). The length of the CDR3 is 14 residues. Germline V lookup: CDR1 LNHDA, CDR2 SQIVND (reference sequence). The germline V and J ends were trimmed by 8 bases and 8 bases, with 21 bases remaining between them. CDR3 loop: CASSPLTDRGGYTF. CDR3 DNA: TGTGCCAGTTCACCTTTGACAGACCGAGGAGGCTACACCTTC.

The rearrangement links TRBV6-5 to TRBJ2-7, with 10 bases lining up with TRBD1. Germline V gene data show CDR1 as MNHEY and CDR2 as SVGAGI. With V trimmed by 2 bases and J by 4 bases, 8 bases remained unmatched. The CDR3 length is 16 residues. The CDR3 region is CASSYRTGTGAYEQYF. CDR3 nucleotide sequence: TGTGCCAGCAGTTACCGGACCGGGACAGGGGCGTACGAGCAGTACTTC.

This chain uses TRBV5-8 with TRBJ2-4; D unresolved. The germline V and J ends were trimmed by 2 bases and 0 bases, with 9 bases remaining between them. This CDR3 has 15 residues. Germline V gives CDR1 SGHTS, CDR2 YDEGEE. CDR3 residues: CASSFPRIAKNIQYF. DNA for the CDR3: TGTGCCAGCAGCTTTCCCAGAATAGCCAAAAACATTCAGTACTTC.

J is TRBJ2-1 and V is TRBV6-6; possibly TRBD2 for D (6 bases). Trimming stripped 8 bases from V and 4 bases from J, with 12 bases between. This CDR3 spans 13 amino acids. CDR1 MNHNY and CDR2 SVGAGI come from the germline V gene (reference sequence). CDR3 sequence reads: CASGGADYNEQFF. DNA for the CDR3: TGTGCCAGCGGCGGGGCGGATTACAATGAGCAGTTCTTC.

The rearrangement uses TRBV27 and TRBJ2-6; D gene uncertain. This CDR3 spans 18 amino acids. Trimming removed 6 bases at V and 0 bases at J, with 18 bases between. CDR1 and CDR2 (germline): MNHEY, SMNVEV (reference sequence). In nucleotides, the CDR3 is TGTGCCAGCAGCCCCGGGTCATTCCACCCCTCTGGGGCCAACGTCCTGACTTTC. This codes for CASSPGSFHPSGANVLTF.

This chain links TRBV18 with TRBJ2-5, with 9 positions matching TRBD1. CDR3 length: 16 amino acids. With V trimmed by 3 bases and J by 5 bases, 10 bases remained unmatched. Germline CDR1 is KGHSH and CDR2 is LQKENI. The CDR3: CASSPALTGGVETQYF. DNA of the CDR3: TGTGCCAGCTCACCGGCTCTTACAGGGGGCGTTGAGACCCAGTACTTC.

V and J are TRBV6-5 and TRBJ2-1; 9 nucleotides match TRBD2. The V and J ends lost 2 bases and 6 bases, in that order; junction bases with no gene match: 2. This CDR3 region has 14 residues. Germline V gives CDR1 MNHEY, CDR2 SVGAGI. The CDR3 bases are TGTGCCAGCAGTTACATAGCGGGAGTCAATGAGCAGTTCTTC. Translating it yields CASSYIAGVNEQFF.

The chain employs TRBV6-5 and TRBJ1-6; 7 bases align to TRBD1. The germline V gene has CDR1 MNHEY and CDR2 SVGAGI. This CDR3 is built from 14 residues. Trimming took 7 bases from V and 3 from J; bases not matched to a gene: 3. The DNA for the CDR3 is TGTGCCAGCACCCGGACAGGCTATAATTCACCCCTCCACTTT. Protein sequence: CASTRTGYNSPLHF.

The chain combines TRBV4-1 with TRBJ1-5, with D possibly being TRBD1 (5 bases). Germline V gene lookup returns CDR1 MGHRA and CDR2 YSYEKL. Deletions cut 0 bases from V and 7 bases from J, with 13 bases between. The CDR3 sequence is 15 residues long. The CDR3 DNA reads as TGCGCCAGCAGCCAAGATACAACAAGGGGCCAGCCCCAGCATTTT. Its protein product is CASSQDTTRGQPQHF.

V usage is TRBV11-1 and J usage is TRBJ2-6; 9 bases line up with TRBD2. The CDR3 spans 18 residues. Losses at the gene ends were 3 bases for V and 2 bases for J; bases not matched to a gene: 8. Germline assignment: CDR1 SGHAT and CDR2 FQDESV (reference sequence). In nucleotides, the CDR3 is TGTGCCAGCAGCTTTAGAAAGGGACTAGCCGCTGGGGCCAACGTCCTGACTTTC. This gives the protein CASSFRKGLAAGANVLTF. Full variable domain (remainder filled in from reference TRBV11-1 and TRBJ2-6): EAEVAQSPRYKITEKSQAVAFWCDPISGHATLYWYRQILGQGPELLVQFQDESVVDDSQLPKDRFSAERLKGVDSTLKIQPAELGDSAMYLCASSFRKGLAAGANVLTFGAGSRLTVL.

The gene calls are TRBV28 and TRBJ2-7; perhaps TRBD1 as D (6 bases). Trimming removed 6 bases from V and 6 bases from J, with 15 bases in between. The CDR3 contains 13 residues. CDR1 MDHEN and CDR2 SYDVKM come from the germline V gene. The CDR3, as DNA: TGTGCCAGCAGGGAACAGGGAGTTAGCGAGCAGTACTTC. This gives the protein CASREQGVSEQYF.

The CDR3, as DNA: TGCGCCAGCAGCTCCACAGGGGGCAGGATGAACACTGAAGCTTTCTTT. Translating it yields CASSSTGGRMNTEAFF. The chain combines TRBV5-1 with TRBJ1-1; 9 nucleotides match TRBD1. Germline loops: CDR1 SGHRS, CDR2 YFSETQ. The CDR3 consists of 16 residues. V was clipped by 3 bases and J by 0 bases; unmatched bases: 6.

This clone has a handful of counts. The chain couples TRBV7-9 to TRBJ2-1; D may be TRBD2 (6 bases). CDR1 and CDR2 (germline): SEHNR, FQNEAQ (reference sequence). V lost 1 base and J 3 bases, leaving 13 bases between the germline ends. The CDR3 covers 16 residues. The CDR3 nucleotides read TGTGCCAGCAGCTTAGTGGGGGGTGAGGGCTACAATGAGCAGTTCTTC. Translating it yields CASSLVGGEGYNEQFF.

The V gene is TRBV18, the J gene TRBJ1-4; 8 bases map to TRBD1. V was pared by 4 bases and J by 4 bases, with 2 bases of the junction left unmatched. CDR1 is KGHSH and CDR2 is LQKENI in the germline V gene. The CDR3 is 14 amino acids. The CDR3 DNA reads TGTGCCAGCTCACAGACAGGGGATAATGAAAAACTGTTTTTT. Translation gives CASSQTGDNEKLFF.

CDR3 in DNA: TGTGCCAGCTCACCTGACAGTTTCTATGGCTACACCTTC. Protein: CASSPDSFYGYTF. The chain recombines TRBV18 with TRBJ1-2; TRBD1 might be the D (5 bases). CDR3 length: 13 residues. The germline gives CDR1 KGHSH, CDR2 LQKENI. Trimming pared 3 bases from V and 4 bases from J, leaving 9 bases between.

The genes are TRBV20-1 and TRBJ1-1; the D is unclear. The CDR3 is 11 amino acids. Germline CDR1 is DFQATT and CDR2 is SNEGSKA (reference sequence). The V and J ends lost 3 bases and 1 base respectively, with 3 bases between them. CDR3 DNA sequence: TGCAGTGCTAGTCGGAACACTGAAGCTTTCTTT. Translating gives CSASRNTEAFF.

The CDR3: CASSRFQGTNYGYTF. CDR3 coding DNA: TGTGCCAGCAGCCGATTTCAGGGGACTAACTATGGCTACACCTTC. The chain has TRBV11-2 and TRBJ1-2; tentative D call: TRBD1 (6 bases). The CDR3 length is 15 residues. Germline V lookup: CDR1 SGHAT, CDR2 FQNNGV. Trimming took off 5 bases at V and 0 bases at J, with 13 bases between the two ends.

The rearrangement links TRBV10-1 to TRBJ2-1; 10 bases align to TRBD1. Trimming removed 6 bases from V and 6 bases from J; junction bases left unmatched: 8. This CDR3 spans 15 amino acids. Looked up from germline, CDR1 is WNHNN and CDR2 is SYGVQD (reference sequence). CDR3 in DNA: TGCGCCAGCAGCCCCGGGACAGGGGCGGTCAATGAGCAGTTCTTC. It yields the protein CASSPGTGAVNEQFF.

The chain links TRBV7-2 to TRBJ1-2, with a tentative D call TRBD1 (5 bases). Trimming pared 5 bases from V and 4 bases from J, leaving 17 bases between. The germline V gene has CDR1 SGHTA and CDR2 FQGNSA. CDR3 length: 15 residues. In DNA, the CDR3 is TGTGCCAGCAGCCCCAAGGCAGGGAGGTTCTATGGCTACACCTTC. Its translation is CASSPKAGRFYGYTF. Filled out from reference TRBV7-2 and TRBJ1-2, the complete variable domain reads GAGVSQSPSNKVTEKGKDVELRCDPISGHTALYWYRQSLGQGLEFLIYFQGNSAPDKSGLPSDRFSAERTGGSVSTLTIQRTQQEDSAVYLCASSPKAGRFYGYTFGSGTRLTVV.